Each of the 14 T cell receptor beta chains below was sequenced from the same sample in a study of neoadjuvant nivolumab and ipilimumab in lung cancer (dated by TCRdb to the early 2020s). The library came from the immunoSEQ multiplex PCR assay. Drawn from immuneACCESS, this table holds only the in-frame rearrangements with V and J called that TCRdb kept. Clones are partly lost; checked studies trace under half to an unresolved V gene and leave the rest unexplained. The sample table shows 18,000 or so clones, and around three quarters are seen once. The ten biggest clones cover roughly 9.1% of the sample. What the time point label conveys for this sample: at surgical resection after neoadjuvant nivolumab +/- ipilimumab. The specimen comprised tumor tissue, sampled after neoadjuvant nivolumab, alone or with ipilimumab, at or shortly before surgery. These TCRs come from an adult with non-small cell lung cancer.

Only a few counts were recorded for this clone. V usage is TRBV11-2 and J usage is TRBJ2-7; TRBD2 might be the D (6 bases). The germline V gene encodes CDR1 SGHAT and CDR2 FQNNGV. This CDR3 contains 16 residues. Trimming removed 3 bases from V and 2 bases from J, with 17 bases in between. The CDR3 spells CASSFRQTGLTYEQYF. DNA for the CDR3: TGTGCCAGCAGCTTTCGACAGACGGGACTCACCTACGAGCAGTACTTC.

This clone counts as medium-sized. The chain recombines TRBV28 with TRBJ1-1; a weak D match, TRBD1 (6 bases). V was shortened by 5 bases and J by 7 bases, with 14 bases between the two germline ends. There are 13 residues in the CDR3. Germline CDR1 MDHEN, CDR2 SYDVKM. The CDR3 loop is CASSDSGVREAFF. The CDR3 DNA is TGTGCCAGCAGTGACTCAGGGGTGCGTGAAGCTTTCTTT.

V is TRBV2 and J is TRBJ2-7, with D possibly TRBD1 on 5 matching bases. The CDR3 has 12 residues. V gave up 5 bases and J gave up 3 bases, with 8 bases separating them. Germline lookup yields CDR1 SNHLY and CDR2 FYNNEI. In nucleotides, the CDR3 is TGTGCCAGCAGTATAGGGGTCTACGAGCAGTACTTC. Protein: CASSIGVYEQYF.

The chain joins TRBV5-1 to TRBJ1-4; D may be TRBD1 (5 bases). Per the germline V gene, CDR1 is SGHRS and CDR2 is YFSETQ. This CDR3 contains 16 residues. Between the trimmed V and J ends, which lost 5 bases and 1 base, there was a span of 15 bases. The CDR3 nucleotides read TGCGCCAGCAGACCAAGTACAGGAGGAACTAATGAAAAACTGTTTTTT. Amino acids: CASRPSTGGTNEKLFF.

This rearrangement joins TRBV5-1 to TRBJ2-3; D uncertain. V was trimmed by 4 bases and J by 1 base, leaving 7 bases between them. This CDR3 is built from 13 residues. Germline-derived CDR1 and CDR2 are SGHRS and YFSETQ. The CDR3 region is CASSRRGTDTQYF. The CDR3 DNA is TGCGCCAGCAGCCGAAGGGGCACAGATACGCAGTATTTT.

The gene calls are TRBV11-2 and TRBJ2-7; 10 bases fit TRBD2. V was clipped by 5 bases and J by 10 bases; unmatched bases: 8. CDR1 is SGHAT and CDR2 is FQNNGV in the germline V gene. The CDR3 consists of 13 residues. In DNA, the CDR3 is TGTGCCAGCAGCCCCGGGCTAGCGGGGGAACAGTACTTC. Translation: CASSPGLAGEQYF. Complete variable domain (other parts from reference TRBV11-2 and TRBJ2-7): EAGVAQSPRYKIIEKRQSVAFWCNPISGHATLYWYQQILGQGPKLLIQFQNNGVVDDSQLPKDRFSAERLKGVDSTLKIQPAKLEDSAVYLCASSPGLAGEQYFGPGTRLTVT.

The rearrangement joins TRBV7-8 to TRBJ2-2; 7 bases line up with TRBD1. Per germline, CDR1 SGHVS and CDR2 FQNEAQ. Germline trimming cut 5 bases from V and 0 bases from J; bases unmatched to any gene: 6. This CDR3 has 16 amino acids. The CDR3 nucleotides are TGTGCCAGCAGCGTACGAGGGGGCTCGAACACCGGGGAGCTGTTTTTT. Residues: CASSVRGGSNTGELFF.

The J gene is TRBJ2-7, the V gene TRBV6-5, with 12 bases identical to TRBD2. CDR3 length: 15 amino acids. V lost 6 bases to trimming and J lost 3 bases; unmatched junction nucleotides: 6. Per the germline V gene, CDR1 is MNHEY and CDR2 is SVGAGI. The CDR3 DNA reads TGTGCCAGCAGATATCGACTAGCGGGGGTCTACGAGCAGTACTTC. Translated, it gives CASRYRLAGVYEQYF.

Here the CDR3 reads CASSQDGARPQHF. The CDR3, as DNA: TGCGCCAGCAGCCAAGATGGGGCGAGGCCCCAGCATTTT. This chain links TRBV4-1 with TRBJ1-5, with D possibly TRBD1 on 5 matching bases. Per germline, CDR1 MGHRA and CDR2 YSYEKL. CDR3 size: 13 residues. The V end was cut by 0 bases, the J end by 9 bases, with 9 bases between.

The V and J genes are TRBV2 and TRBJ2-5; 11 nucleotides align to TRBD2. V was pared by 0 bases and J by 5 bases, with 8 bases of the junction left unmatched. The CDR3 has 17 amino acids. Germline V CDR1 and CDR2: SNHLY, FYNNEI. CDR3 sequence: CASSEALTASGGETQYF. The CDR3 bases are TGTGCCAGCAGTGAAGCGCTTACGGCTAGCGGGGGGGAGACCCAGTACTTC.

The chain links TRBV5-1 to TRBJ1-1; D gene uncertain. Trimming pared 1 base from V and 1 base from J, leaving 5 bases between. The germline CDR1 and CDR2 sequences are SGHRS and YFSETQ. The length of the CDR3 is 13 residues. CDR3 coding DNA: TGCGCCAGCAGCTTGCAGGCGAACACTGAAGCTTTCTTT. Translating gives CASSLQANTEAFF.

CDR3 in DNA: TGTGCCAGCAGATTACAGGGTAGCAATCAGCCCCAGCATTTT. Amino acid sequence: CASRLQGSNQPQHF. V is TRBV6-6 and J is TRBJ1-5, with TRBD1 as a possible D gene (6 bases). Germline V lookup: CDR1 MNHNY, CDR2 SVGAGI (reference sequence). This CDR3 is 14 amino acids long. Trimming removed 6 bases from V and 0 bases from J, with 9 bases in between.

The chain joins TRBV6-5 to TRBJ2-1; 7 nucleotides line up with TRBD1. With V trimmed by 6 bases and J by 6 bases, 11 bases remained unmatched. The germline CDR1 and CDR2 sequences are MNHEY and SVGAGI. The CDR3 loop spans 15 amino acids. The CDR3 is CASRRPGQSINEQFF. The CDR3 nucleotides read TGTGCCAGCAGACGGCCGGGACAGTCGATCAATGAGCAGTTCTTC.

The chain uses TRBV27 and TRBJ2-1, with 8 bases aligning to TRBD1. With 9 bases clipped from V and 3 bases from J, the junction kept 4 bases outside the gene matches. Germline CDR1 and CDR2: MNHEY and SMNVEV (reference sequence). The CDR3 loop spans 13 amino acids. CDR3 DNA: TGTGCCAGTGGGACAGGACACTACAATGAGCAGTTCTTC. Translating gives CASGTGHYNEQFF.